The 30 T cell receptor beta chains presented below share a single source sample, sequenced in a study of PD-1 blockade in classical Hodgkin lymphoma. The time point is: cycle 4 day 1 (C4D1), after 6 weeks of nivolumab. Every patient was affected by relapse after autologous stem cell transplantation, while exposure to brentuximab vedotin was not uniform. Sequencing was performed with immunoSEQ multiplex PCR; in TCRdb, only in-frame clones are kept and a portion is missing. The sample yields about 15,000 clones, roughly 65% seen once. The specimen was peripheral blood mononuclear cells (PBMCs), collected before the fourth cycle of nivolumab. These TCRs come from a human donor with classical Hodgkin lymphoma.

The rearrangement links TRBV6-5 to TRBJ2-7, with D perhaps TRBD1 or TRBD2 (7 bases each). Trimming pared 2 bases from V and 6 bases from J, leaving 14 bases between. Germline V CDR1 and CDR2: MNHEY, SVGAGI. The CDR3 runs to 14 residues. CDR3 nucleotides: TGTGCCAGCAGTTACGCAGGGGGAGGGAGCGAGCAGTACTTC. Its translation is CASSYAGGGSEQYF.

V and J are TRBV2 and TRBJ2-2; D not resolved. CDR1 is SNHLY, CDR2 FYNNEI, per germline. This CDR3 has 12 residues. The V end was cut by 5 bases, the J end by 6 bases, with 7 bases between. CDR3 region: CASSTEPGELFF. CDR3 nucleotides: TGTGCCAGCAGTACAGAGCCCGGGGAGCTGTTTTTT.

This clone is deemed medium-sized. The CDR3 DNA is TGTGCCAGCAGTTTATACGCCGGGGAGCTGTTTTTT. As protein: CASSLYAGELFF. The chain joins TRBV27 to TRBJ2-2; unclear D gene. Germline V gene data show CDR1 as MNHEY and CDR2 as SMNVEV (reference sequence). Trimming pared 1 base from V and 6 bases from J, leaving 3 bases between. This CDR3 is built from 12 residues.

The chain couples TRBV9 to TRBJ2-1, with 11 bases identical to TRBD2. The V segment lost 3 bases and the J segment 3 bases; nucleotides outside the gene matches: 2. Germline V gene sequence: CDR1 SGDLS, CDR2 YYNGEE. The CDR3 spans 15 residues. CDR3 loop: CASSETSGSYNEQFF. In DNA form, the CDR3 reads TGTGCCAGCAGCGAAACTAGCGGGAGCTACAATGAGCAGTTCTTC.

The chain carries TRBV10-3 and TRBJ1-5; 7 bases map to TRBD1. Germline assignment: CDR1 ENHRY and CDR2 SYGVKD. The junction had 9 bases not matched to a gene; V was cut back by 6 bases and J by 4 bases. The CDR3 contains 15 residues. The CDR3 region has the DNA TGTGCCATCAGAGGAACAGGGGTTGGAAATCAGCCCCAGCATTTT. Encoded protein: CAIRGTGVGNQPQHF.

This chain links TRBV11-2 with TRBJ2-5; 10 nucleotides match TRBD2. CDR3 length: 18 residues. Germline V CDR1 and CDR2: SGHAT, FQNNGV. V dropped 3 bases and J dropped 5; count of bases not matched to a gene: 15. The CDR3 region is CASSFSGTSVLGRETQYF. CDR3 bases: TGTGCCAGCAGCTTTTCCGGGACTAGCGTCCTGGGACGGGAGACCCAGTACTTC.

This clone was seen just once. The chain has TRBV7-9 and TRBJ2-6; D is possibly TRBD1 (5 bases). Germline assignment: CDR1 SEHNR and CDR2 FQNEAQ (reference sequence). V lost 2 bases and J 2 bases, leaving 7 bases between the germline ends. CDR3 length: 15 residues. CDR3 nucleotide sequence: TGTGCCAGCAGCTTAAGGGGAACTGGGGCCAACGTCCTGACTTTC. Residues: CASSLRGTGANVLTF.

This chain connects TRBV2 to TRBJ2-5; no clear D. CDR1 SNHLY and CDR2 FYNNEI come from the germline V gene. V shed 2 bases and J shed 5 bases, with 15 bases lying between them. The CDR3 contains 15 residues. CDR3 sequence (DNA): TGTGCCAGCAGTGAATCTCCCTCCAGGTGGGAGACCCAGTACTTC. Its translation is CASSESPSRWETQYF.

The chain recombines TRBV5-1 with TRBJ2-7, with a weak D call TRBD2 (6 bases). CDR1 and CDR2 (germline): SGHRS, YFSETQ. V dropped 7 bases and J dropped 0 bases, with 17 bases sitting between them. The CDR3 has 15 residues. The CDR3 here is CASAIDIGSSYEQYF. DNA for the CDR3: TGCGCCAGCGCAATCGATATCGGGAGCTCCTACGAGCAGTACTTC.

The chain combines TRBV28 with TRBJ2-7, with TRBD2 as a possible D gene (5 bases). This CDR3 comprises 15 residues. V was cut by 1 base and J by 4 bases, with 14 bases left in between. Germline assignment: CDR1 MDHEN and CDR2 SYDVKM. CDR3 nucleotides: TGTGCCAGCAGTTTATTCCGGGGAAGGTCATACGAGCAGTACTTC. The encoded protein is CASSLFRGRSYEQYF.

This clone is classed as medium-sized. This chain joins TRBV4-2 and TRBJ1-2; tentative D call: TRBD1 (6 bases). Germline CDR1 is LGHNA and CDR2 is YNFKEQ. The CDR3 length is 16 residues. Trimming took 0 bases from V and 1 from J, leaving 12 bases between them. The CDR3 coding sequence is TGTGCCAGCAGCCAAGATTTCAGGGGAGGTAACTATGGCTACACCTTC. It yields the protein CASSQDFRGGNYGYTF.

The chain uses TRBV7-9 and TRBJ2-2; TRBD2 matches at 7 bases. The ends lost 4 bases at V and 2 bases at J; junction bases unmatched: 7. The germline V gene encodes CDR1 SEHNR and CDR2 FQNEAQ (reference sequence). The CDR3 is made up of 16 amino acids. DNA of the CDR3: TGTGCCAGCAGCTCTCTAGCGGCTTTTAACACCGGGGAGCTGTTTTTT. Translated, it gives CASSSLAAFNTGELFF.

V and J are TRBV5-4 and TRBJ1-1; a weak D match, TRBD1 (5 bases). V lost 1 base and J 1 base, leaving 8 bases between the germline ends. The CDR3 totals 14 residues. Germline CDR1 reads SGHNT; CDR2 reads YYREEE (reference sequence). The CDR3 DNA reads TGTGCCAGCAGCTTGCTGCAGGGGAACACTGAAGCTTTCTTT. Its protein is CASSLLQGNTEAFF.

J is TRBJ1-1 and V is TRBV2; weak D call: TRBD1 (5 bases). This CDR3 comprises 17 residues. In germline, CDR1 is SNHLY, CDR2 FYNNEI. V lost 0 bases, J lost 1 base, and 15 bases lay in between. CDR3 amino acids: CASSEARGTSRNTEAFF. The CDR3 DNA sequence: TGTGCCAGCAGTGAAGCCCGGGGGACTAGTAGGAACACTGAAGCTTTCTTT.

The V gene is TRBV7-9, the J gene TRBJ2-6; D possibly corresponds to TRBD2 (6 bases). Germline V gene lookup returns CDR1 SEHNR and CDR2 FQNEAQ (reference sequence). The CDR3 contains 15 residues. Trimming stripped 5 bases from V and 0 bases from J, with 8 bases between. The CDR3 DNA follows: TGTGCCAGCAGCGAGACTAGCTCTGGGGCCAACGTCCTGACTTTC. Translation gives CASSETSSGANVLTF.

The chain uses TRBV21-1 and TRBJ2-7; the table's D gene call, TRBD2, was not cross checked with the DNA. TRBV21-1 is shown as a pseudogene. The CDR3 runs 14 residues. The CDR3 DNA is TGTGCCAGCAGCCTGTGGACTAGGGTCTGCGAGCAGTACTTC. This gives the protein CASSLWTRVCEQYF.

V and J are TRBV20-1 and TRBJ1-1; TRBD1 matches 7 bases. The junction had 5 bases not matched to a gene; V was cut back by 5 bases and J by 11 bases. CDR3 length: 10 residues. Germline V gene sequence: CDR1 DFQATT, CDR2 SNEGSKA (reference sequence). The CDR3 nucleotides are TGCAGTGCTGACAGGGTTGGGGCTTTCTTT. Amino acid sequence: CSADRVGAFF.

The chain has TRBV6-5 and TRBJ1-5, with D unclear. This CDR3 has 15 amino acids. Per the germline V gene, CDR1 is MNHEY and CDR2 is SVGAGI. The V gene lost 7 bases and the J gene lost 1 base, with 14 bases spanning the gap. CDR3 sequence (DNA): TGTGCCAGCAAGGAAGGCGGACGGAGCAATCAGCCCCAGCATTTT. This encodes CASKEGGRSNQPQHF.

The rearrangement links TRBV5-1 to TRBJ2-7, with a possible D match to TRBD2 (6 bases). The germline CDR1 and CDR2 sequences are SGHRS and YFSETQ. The CDR3 runs to 16 residues. The V end lost 0 bases, the J end lost 0 bases, and 13 bases lay between the germline ends. The CDR3 sequence: CASSLDPSASSYEQYF. The CDR3 nucleotides read TGCGCCAGCAGCTTGGACCCTAGCGCCAGCTCCTACGAGCAGTACTTC. The full variable domain, completed using reference TRBV5-1 and TRBJ2-7, is KAGVTQTPRYLIKTRGQQVTLSCSPISGHRSVSWYQQTPGQGLQFLFEYFSETQRNKGNFPGRFSGRQFSNSRSEMNVSTLELGDSALYLCASSLDPSASSYEQYFGPGTRLTVT.

V and J are TRBV5-1 and TRBJ2-7; D gene uncertain. CDR3 size: 11 residues. CDR1 SGHRS and CDR2 YFSETQ come from the germline V gene. V lost 4 bases and J 3 bases, leaving 5 bases between the germline ends. This CDR3 reads CASSHYYEQYF. CDR3 coding DNA: TGCGCCAGCAGCCATTACTACGAGCAGTACTTC.

V usage is TRBV30 and J usage is TRBJ1-6; no firm D call. This CDR3 has 13 residues. From germline, CDR1 is GTSNPN and CDR2 SVGIG (reference sequence). V shed 1 base and J shed 7 bases, with 8 bases lying between them. The CDR3 DNA reads as TGTGCCTGGAGTGAGGCAGACAATTCACCCCTCCACTTT. It yields the protein CAWSEADNSPLHF.

This sequence joins TRBV4-2 and TRBJ1-5; tentative D call: TRBD1 (5 bases). Germline CDR1 LGHNA, CDR2 YNFKEQ. V lost 4 bases to trimming and J lost 7 bases, with 14 bases between them. This CDR3 contains 14 residues. Here the CDR3 DNA reads TGTGCCAGCAGCCCCTGGCAGGGAGAACAGCCCCAGCATTTT. Residues: CASSPWQGEQPQHF.

The V call is TRBV19, the J call TRBJ2-1, with 13 bases lining up with TRBD2. The CDR3 sequence is 18 residues long. V dropped 3 bases and J dropped 0; count of bases not matched to a gene: 5. Looked up from germline, CDR1 is LNHDA and CDR2 is SQIVND (reference sequence). The DNA for the CDR3 is TGTGCCAGTAGTATGCGGGGGACTAGCGGGACCTCCTACAATGAGCAGTTCTTC. Translated: CASSMRGTSGTSYNEQFF.

The rearrangement joins TRBV28 to TRBJ2-7; TRBD1 matches at 10 bases. V was clipped by 2 bases and J by 6 bases; unmatched bases: 10. The germline V gene has CDR1 MDHEN and CDR2 SYDVKM. The CDR3 runs to 16 residues. The CDR3 DNA follows: TGTGCCAGCAGTTTAGCAACCGGGACAGGGGCCTTCGAGCAGTACTTC. It specifies CASSLATGTGAFEQYF.

The chain is built from TRBV10-3 and TRBJ1-2; tentatively, D is TRBD1 (5 bases). The V and J ends lost 0 bases and 6 bases respectively, with 8 bases between them. This CDR3 comprises 13 residues. Germline loops: CDR1 ENHRY, CDR2 SYGVKD. The CDR3 here is CAISESGGDGYTF. CDR3 sequence (DNA): TGTGCCATCAGTGAGTCGGGGGGAGATGGCTACACCTTC.

The chain links TRBV28 to TRBJ2-2; possible D gene TRBD2, 6 bases. The V end lost 5 bases, the J end lost 0 bases, and 13 bases lay between the germline ends. Germline values: CDR1 MDHEN, CDR2 SYDVKM. The CDR3 contains 16 residues. CDR3 nucleotides: TGTGCCAGCAGTCCTATAGCGGCACCGAACACCGGGGAGCTGTTTTTT. Translated, it gives CASSPIAAPNTGELFF.

V and J are TRBV5-1 and TRBJ2-5; D gene unclear. Matching the DNA end better, TRBJ2-7 makes the J call doubtful. This CDR3 region has 16 residues. Germline CDR1 and CDR2: SGHRS and YFSETQ. CDR3 sequence reads: CASSLVSGVSSYEQYF. The CDR3 DNA follows: TGCGCCAGCAGCTTGGTCAGTGGCGTCTCGTCCTACGAGCAGTACTTC.

This clone appeared a few times. The CDR3 sequence: CASSQISTGAGNTIYF. For the CDR3, the DNA is TGTGCCAGCAGCCAAATTTCGACAGGGGCTGGAAACACCATATATTTT. The chain recombines TRBV11-2 with TRBJ1-3, with 8 bases identical to TRBD1. The CDR3 spans 16 residues. Per germline, CDR1 SGHAT and CDR2 FQNNGV. The trim removed 5 bases at V and 2 bases at J, leaving 8 bases unmatched. The full variable domain, with the rest looked up from reference TRBV11-2 and TRBJ1-3, is EAGVAQSPRYKIIEKRQSVAFWCNPISGHATLYWYQQILGQGPKLLIQFQNNGVVDDSQLPKDRFSAERLKGVDSTLKIQPAKLEDSAVYLCASSQISTGAGNTIYFGEGSWLTVV.

This clone was observed a few times. The chain carries TRBV7-6 and TRBJ2-2; TRBD2 matches at 10 bases. The CDR3 extends over 17 amino acids. The V segment lost 2 bases and the J segment 5 bases; nucleotides outside the gene matches: 8. CDR1 SGHVS and CDR2 FNYEAQ come from the germline V gene. The CDR3 nucleotides are TGTGCCAGCAGCTTAAGTCTAGCGGGAGATTCAACCGGGGAGCTGTTTTTT. Translating gives CASSLSLAGDSTGELFF.

This chain links TRBV11-3 with TRBJ2-2; D gene uncertain. Germline loops: CDR1 SGHNT, CDR2 YENEEA. Trimming removed 2 bases at V and 3 bases at J, with 4 bases between. This CDR3 region has 13 residues. The chain's CDR3 is CASSLPDTGELFF. CDR3 DNA: TGTGCCAGCAGCTTACCCGACACCGGGGAGCTGTTTTTT.